This TCR beta chain was identified in a study of cytomegalovirus exposure and HLA in healthy donors. Vbeta (60) and Jbeta (13) primers were used in the PCR. The method was immunoSEQ multiplex PCR; TCRdb's version includes in-frame clones alone and lacks a portion of them. The sample holds approximately 190,000 clones, over 70% seen once. The source of this sequence is a man under 40 in good health and CMV-seronegative. Sequenced sample: PBMCs.

The CDR3 sequence is CASSEQSKRVTTDTQYF. CDR3 in DNA: TGTGCCAGCAGTGAACAATCTAAGCGGGTAACCACAGATACGCAGTATTTT. This chain uses TRBV6-1 with TRBJ2-3, with D perhaps TRBD2 (6 bases). The CDR3 totals 17 residues. The V end lost 2 bases, the J end lost 2 bases, and 17 bases lay between the germline ends. Germline V gene data show CDR1 as MNHNS and CDR2 as SASEGT.